One sample yielded the 3 T cell receptor beta chains listed below, sequenced in a study of long-term antiretroviral therapy in people with HIV. Researchers report immunoSEQ v3.0 was run at survey level. The repertoire was sequenced with immunoSEQ multiplex PCR; TCRdb's copy has only in-frame clones and lacks some. The sample shows 25,000 to 30,000 clones, around 90% of them seen only once. Sequenced material: unsorted PBMCs, taken 1.8 years after starting antiretroviral therapy. All receptors derive from a woman aged 18-29 years with HIV.

The chain couples TRBV7-3 to TRBJ2-3; the match to TRBD1 covers 7 bases. CDR3 length: 13 residues. Germline CDR1 and CDR2: SGHTA and FQGTGA. V lost 5 bases to trimming and J lost 6 bases; unmatched junction nucleotides: 5. This CDR3 is CASSPTGMDTQYF. In nucleotides, the CDR3 is TGTGCCAGCAGCCCGACAGGGATGGATACGCAGTATTTT.

CDR3 bases: TGTGCCAGCAGTATCCGGGAGTGGGAGCAGTACTTC. This sequence encodes CASSIREWEQYF. This rearrangement joins TRBV28 to TRBJ2-7, with D perhaps matching TRBD2 (6 bases). Germline CDR1 MDHEN, CDR2 SYDVKM. V shed 5 bases and J shed 7 bases, with 12 bases lying between them. This CDR3 comprises 12 residues.

The chain employs TRBV28 and TRBJ1-1; D remains unclear. V lost 5 bases to trimming and J lost 1 base, with 14 bases between them. The CDR3 contains 15 residues. Germline V gives CDR1 MDHEN, CDR2 SYDVKM. CDR3 loop: CASSRAWRTNTEAFF. The CDR3 bases are TGTGCCAGCAGTAGGGCGTGGCGGACGAACACTGAAGCTTTCTTT.